The rows below give T cell receptor beta chains drawn from one sample of a study of control samples from healthy donors and cancer patients. TCRdb's table, derived via immunoSEQ multiplex PCR, lists solely in-frame clones and lacks some. The data hold 90,000 or so clones, with about 88% observed a single time. The source material was blood. These receptors came from a woman aged 45-60 years in good health. The CDR3 runs from the conserved cysteine through the conserved F or W. D genes are given only for firm matches. The size of a clone is reported for some rows only, either as once, few or many, or as a class for expanded clones.

size	D	J	V	DNA	CDR3
-	-	TRBJ1-3	TRBV7-9	TGTGCCAGCAGCTTAGGACAGCTCCGCTCTGGAAACACCATATATTTT	CASSLGQLRSGNTIYF
-	TRBD2	TRBJ2-7	TRBV6-5	TGTGCCAGCAGCACGCCACTAGCGGGAGGTAGGGAGCAGTACTTC	CASSTPLAGGREQYF
-	TRBD2	TRBJ2-5	TRBV7-7	TGTGCCAGCAGCTTCGCCGGGACTAAAGAGACCCAGTACTTC	CASSFAGTKETQYF
-	-	TRBJ2-4	TRBV6-2/TRBV6-3	TGTGCCAGCAGTTACCAGGGACAACTAGCCAAAAACATTCAGTACTTC	CASSYQGQLAKNIQYF
-	-	TRBJ2-7	TRBV2	TGTGCCAGCAGTGACGGTTACGAGCAGTACTTC	CASSDGYEQYF
-	-	TRBJ2-5	TRBV7-3	TGTGCCAGCAGCTTAGACGGCTCGGGGGGCCGAGGGACCCAGTACTTC	CASSLDGSGGRGTQYF
-	-	TRBJ2-2	TRBV4-2	TGTGCCAGCAGAGGGACGATGAACACCGGGGAGCTGTTTTTT	CASRGTMNTGELFF
once	-	TRBJ2-5	TRBV24-1	TGTGCCACCAGTGACCCTCTCAGCGGCCAAGAGACCCAGTACTTC	CATSDPLSGQETQYF
-	-	TRBJ1-1	TRBV5-6	TGTGCCAGCAGCCTCCTCGGCAGAATGAACACTGAAGCTTTCTTT	CASSLLGRMNTEAFF
-	TRBD1	TRBJ2-3	TRBV5-1	TGCGCCAGCAGCTTGGGGGACAGGCCTAGCACAGATACGCAGTATTTT	CASSLGDRPSTDTQYF
-	TRBD1	TRBJ2-7	TRBV6-2/TRBV6-3	TGTGCCAGCAGTTACGAGGCAGGGGGATCCTACGAGCAGTACTTC	CASSYEAGGSYEQYF
once	-	TRBJ2-5	TRBV5-8	TGTGCCAGCAGCTTGCTTAGGGAGACCCAGTACTTC	CASSLLRETQYF
-	-	TRBJ1-5	TRBV5-1	TGCGCCAGCAGCCCGACAGGCTATAGCAATCAGCCCCAGCATTTT	CASSPTGYSNQPQHF
-	-	TRBJ1-1	TRBV7-2	TGTGCCAGCAGCCCCTCCAGGAGCACTGAAGCTTTCTTT	CASSPSRSTEAFF
-	TRBD1	TRBJ1-2	TRBV19	TGTGCCAGTAGTATACGGACAGGGAGGGATGGCTACACCTTC	CASSIRTGRDGYTF
-	-	TRBJ1-5	TRBV12-5	TGTGCTAGTGGTGCCGATATGGGGGGACTTAATCAGCCCCAGCATTTT	CASGADMGGLNQPQHF
-	TRBD2	TRBJ2-1	TRBV6-5	TGTGCCAGCAGTTATCGGCCTAGCGGGAGGAACAATGAGCAGTTCTTC	CASSYRPSGRNNEQFF
-	TRBD1	TRBJ1-1	TRBV7-8	TGTGCCAGCAGCGCCCGGGACAGGGGGTCCAACACTGAAGCTTTCTTT	CASSARDRGSNTEAFF
-	TRBD1	TRBJ1-3	TRBV4-1	TGCGCCAGCAGCCAGGACAGGGCCTCTGGAAACACCATATATTTT	CASSQDRASGNTIYF
-	TRBD1	TRBJ1-5	TRBV6-2/TRBV6-3	TGTGCCAGCAGTTTGACAGGGGGCAATCAGCCCCAGCATTTT	CASSLTGGNQPQHF
-	TRBD2	TRBJ2-7	TRBV2	TGTGCCAGCAGTGTAGTGCTTCCGCGTCACGTAGCGGGAATCTACGAGCAGTACTTC	CASSVVLPRHVAGIYEQYF
once	TRBD1	TRBJ1-1	TRBV27	TGTGCCAGCAGGACCGGGACAGGGAAAACTGAAGCTTTCTTT	CASRTGTGKTEAFF
-	-	TRBJ1-6	TRBV15	TGTGCCACCAGCAGAGAGACAGGAGGGTCACCCCTCCACTTT	CATSRETGGSPLHF
-	TRBD1	TRBJ2-7	TRBV4-1	TGCGCCAGCAGCCAAGGAATAGAGGGGACAGCCTTCTACGAGCAGTACTTC	CASSQGIEGTAFYEQYF
-	-	TRBJ2-2	TRBV12-3/TRBV12-4	TGTGCCAGCCGGGCACCGAACACCGGGGAGCTGTTTTTT	CASRAPNTGELFF
-	-	TRBJ1-1	TRBV12-3/TRBV12-4	TGTGCCAGCAGTTTAGTTGGAACTGAAGCTTTCTTT	CASSLVGTEAFF
-	-	TRBJ1-3	TRBV5-4	TGTGCCAGCAGCCTCGCCCCGCAGGCCAACTCTGGAAACACCATATATTTT	CASSLAPQANSGNTIYF
-	TRBD2	TRBJ2-3	TRBV5-6	TGTGCCAGCAGCTACGGGACTAGCGGGGAAGATACGCAGTATTTT	CASSYGTSGEDTQYF
few	-	TRBJ1-2	TRBV14	TGTGCCAGCAGCCAAGTTGGTGGCCCTCTCACGGGGGGACATGGCTACACCTTC	CASSQVGGPLTGGHGYTF
-	-	TRBJ2-2	TRBV7-2	TGTGCCAGCAGCTTAGTTCGCGGGGAGCTGTTTTTT	CASSLVRGELFF
-	TRBD2	TRBJ2-2	TRBV5-1	TGCGCCAGCAGCCTGACTAGCGGGGGGTTATTCCGGTACGAGCTGTTTTTT	CASSLTSGGLFRYELFF
-	-	TRBJ1-4	TRBV27	TGTGCCAGCAGTTCCCGGGACACAGGGAATGAAAAACTGTTTTTT	CASSSRDTGNEKLFF
-	-	TRBJ2-3	TRBV7-9	TGTGCCAGCAGCTTACGGGGCGCGACAGATACGCAGTATTTT	CASSLRGATDTQYF
once	TRBD2	TRBJ2-7	TRBV11-3	TGTGCCAGCAGCACCGGGACTAGCGCGGGTGGGGAGCAGTACTTC	CASSTGTSAGGEQYF
-	-	TRBJ1-1	TRBV27	TGTGCCAGCAGTTCTCCAGGCCGACGGAACACTGAAGCTTTCTTT	CASSSPGRRNTEAFF
-	-	TRBJ2-7	TRBV10-3	TGTGCCATCAGTGAAGTACAGGGTACACCCTACGAGCAGTACTTC	CAISEVQGTPYEQYF
-	TRBD1	TRBJ1-1	TRBV25-1	TGTGCCAGCAGGACCGGGACAGCGAACACTGAAGCTTTCTTT	CASRTGTANTEAFF
-	-	TRBJ1-6	TRBV6-6	TGTGCCAGCAGTTCAGGGGAGAGCTCACCCCTCCACTTT	CASSSGESSPLHF
-	-	TRBJ1-6	TRBV25-1	TGTGCCAGCAGTGAATATGTCGGGGGGAATTCACCCCTCCACTTT	CASSEYVGGNSPLHF